This T cell receptor (beta chain) derives from a study of cytomegalovirus exposure and HLA in healthy donors. General study findings and limits: The authors listed roughly 150 TCR beta chains as cytomegalovirus-associated.

Generated by immunoSEQ multiplex PCR, the TCRdb table keeps only in-frame clones and is missing some. The profile shows 70,000 to 80,000 clones, around 94% of them singletons. Worth noting for this clone: The antigen remains unidentified.

Between the trimmed V and J ends, which lost 6 bases and 2 bases, there was a span of 10 bases. From germline, CDR1 is MGHRA and CDR2 YSYEKL. This CDR3 has 13 amino acids. The chain has TRBV4-1 and TRBJ1-1; possibly TRBD1 for D (5 bases). This clonotype originated in a young woman in good health and CMV-seropositive. Sequencing was performed on PBMCs. The CDR3 DNA reads TGCGCCAGCAGGCAGGGATTCAACACTGAAGCTTTCTTT. Protein sequence: CASRQGFNTEAFF.